Shown below are 25 T cell receptor beta chains from a single sample sequenced in a study of T cells in localized non-small cell lung cancer. Using immunoSEQ multiplex PCR, the repertoire was profiled, and TCRdb retains in-frame clones only, with some absent. The sample has some 66,000 clones; around four fifths are singletons. This material consisted of peripheral blood, taken before any cancer treatment. The receptors here all came from a female donor older than 55 with stage I lung adenocarcinoma.

V and J are TRBV18 and TRBJ1-2; 7 positions match TRBD1. This CDR3 comprises 19 residues. Germline CDR1 reads KGHSH; CDR2 reads LQKENI. J lost 2 bases, V lost 3 bases, and 18 bases had no gene match. The CDR3 region is CASSPQGGPVAGINYGYTF. In nucleotides, the CDR3 is TGTGCCAGCTCACCCCAAGGGGGCCCCGTGGCAGGGATAAACTATGGCTACACCTTC.

The rearrangement links TRBV30 to TRBJ2-2; tentatively, D is TRBD1 (6 bases). V dropped 7 bases and J dropped 4 bases, with 19 bases sitting between them. Germline V gives CDR1 GTSNPN, CDR2 SVGIG (reference sequence). This CDR3 is built from 15 residues. The CDR3 loop is CAYAAVGAGTGELFF. CDR3 nucleotides: TGTGCCTACGCGGCGGTGGGGGCCGGCACCGGGGAGCTGTTTTTT.

This rearrangement joins TRBV15 to TRBJ2-2; the match to TRBD2 covers 7 bases. This CDR3 region has 17 residues. Germline V gives CDR1 LNHNV, CDR2 YYDKDF (reference sequence). The J segment lost 8 bases and the V segment lost 4 bases, leaving 16 bases of the junction unmatched. This chain's CDR3 is CATSKPVRNGGSGELFF. In DNA form, the CDR3 reads TGTGCCACCAGCAAACCTGTAAGGAATGGCGGGAGTGGGGAGCTGTTTTTT. Based on the CDR3 plus reference TRBV15 and TRBJ2-2, the full variable domain is DAMVIQNPRYQVTQFGKPVTLSCSQTLNHNVMYWYQQKSSQAPKLLFHYYDKDFNNEADTPDNFQSRRPNTSFCFLDIRSPGLGDTAMYLCATSKPVRNGGSGELFFGEGSRLTVL.

The V gene is TRBV25-1, the J gene TRBJ2-2; D tentatively reads TRBD1 or TRBD2 (5 bases each). The CDR3 has 14 amino acids. Trimming removed 8 bases from V and 4 bases from J, with 14 bases in between. The germline CDR1 and CDR2 sequences are MGHDK and SYGVNS. The CDR3 loop reads CASSGAGGTGELFF. CDR3 DNA sequence: TGTGCCAGCTCCGGGGCAGGAGGCACCGGGGAGCTGTTTTTT.

The chain links TRBV6-1 to TRBJ2-5; D call uncertain. The V gene lost 1 base and the J gene lost 5 bases, with 11 bases spanning the gap. Germline loops: CDR1 MNHNS, CDR2 SASEGT. This CDR3 region has 14 residues. The CDR3 nucleotides are TGTGCCAGCAGTGAAGGGGGTAGAGGTGAGACCCAGTACTTC. Protein sequence: CASSEGGRGETQYF.

V and J are TRBV7-8 and TRBJ2-7; 7 nucleotides match TRBD2. V shed 4 bases and J 2 bases; nucleotides not matched to a gene: 17. The CDR3 contains 18 residues. Germline V gives CDR1 SGHVS, CDR2 FQNEAQ. The CDR3 DNA is TGTGCCAGCAGCTCACCGGGGGGTTACCTCTTACGCGCCTACGAGCAGTACTTC. Translating it yields CASSSPGGYLLRAYEQYF.

The chain links TRBV14 to TRBJ1-3; D unclear. V lost 3 bases, J lost 0 bases, and 9 bases lay in between. The CDR3 extends over 15 amino acids. The V gene's germline CDR1 is SGHDN and CDR2 FVKESK. In nucleotides, the CDR3 is TGTGCCAGCAGCCACGGTGATTTCTCTGGAAACACCATATATTTT. This translates into CASSHGDFSGNTIYF.

The chain employs TRBV5-4 and TRBJ2-7; 7 bases match TRBD2. CDR1 is SGHNT and CDR2 is YYREEE in the germline V gene (reference sequence). With V trimmed by 2 bases and J by 6 bases, 8 bases remained unmatched. This CDR3 comprises 14 residues. CDR3 amino acids: CASSFPGTTGEQYF. The CDR3 DNA reads as TGTGCCAGCAGCTTCCCCGGGACTACTGGCGAGCAGTACTTC. The variable domain in full, with the rest retrieved from reference TRBV5-4 and TRBJ2-7, is ETGVTQSPTHLIKTRGQQVTLRCSSQSGHNTVSWYQQALGQGPQFIFQYYREEENGRGNFPPRFSGLQFPNYSSELNVNALELDDSALYLCASSFPGTTGEQYFGPGTRLTVT.

CDR3 in DNA: TGTGCCAGCCTTGGTGATCGAACAGGTGGTGGCTACACCTTC. Residues: CASLGDRTGGGYTF. J is TRBJ1-2 and V is TRBV19; the D gene is possibly TRBD1 (5 bases). Per germline, CDR1 LNHDA and CDR2 SQIVND (reference sequence). This CDR3 has 14 amino acids. Trimming took off 9 bases at V and 7 bases at J, with 21 bases between the two ends.

The rearrangement joins TRBV21-1 to TRBJ2-4. TRBV21-1 is a pseudogene locus. This CDR3 has 17 amino acids. The CDR3: CASSPLGTANFKNIQYF. The DNA for the CDR3 is TGTGCCAGCAGCCCGCTCGGGACGGCCAACTTCAAAAACATTCAGTACTTC.

This clone was detected only a few times. The rearrangement joins TRBV6-5 to TRBJ1-5, with TRBD1 matching 10 bases. J gave up 4 bases and V 5 bases, and 5 bases lay outside the gene matches. The CDR3 covers 15 residues. Germline-derived CDR1 and CDR2 are MNHEY and SVGAGI. The CDR3 DNA sequence: TGTGCCAGCAGTCCCCGGACAGGGGGAAATCAGCCCCAGCATTTT. Residues: CASSPRTGGNQPQHF.

The chain recombines TRBV19 with TRBJ1-5; tentative D call: TRBD1 (5 bases). The CDR3 spans 13 residues. Germline CDR1 LNHDA, CDR2 SQIVND (reference sequence). V was shortened by 7 bases and J by 9 bases, with 16 bases between the two germline ends. The CDR3 is CASKSGAPGPQHF. The CDR3 nucleotides read TGTGCCAGTAAGTCCGGGGCCCCGGGGCCCCAGCATTTT.

This clone was observed once. The identical CDR3 is also encoded by other nucleotide sequences in the sample. The chain combines TRBV4-1 with TRBJ1-2; D is possibly TRBD1 (5 bases). Trimming cost V 1 base and J 5 bases, with 8 bases left between them. The CDR3 contains 13 residues. Germline V gene lookup returns CDR1 MGHRA and CDR2 YSYEKL. CDR3 DNA: TGCGCCAGCAGCCAAGCGGCAGGGTATGGCTACACCTTC. Protein product: CASSQAAGYGYTF.

The chain uses TRBV29-1 and TRBJ2-3, with 7 bases that match TRBD2. The germline CDR1 and CDR2 sequences are SQVTM and ANQGSEA. V dropped 3 bases and J dropped 2; count of bases not matched to a gene: 8. CDR3 length: 15 amino acids. CDR3 in amino acids: CSVERPSGNTDTQYF. CDR3 nucleotides: TGCAGCGTTGAGAGGCCTAGCGGTAACACAGATACGCAGTATTTT.

The chain uses TRBV2 and TRBJ2-6; tentatively, D is TRBD2 (6 bases). Trimming took off 7 bases at V and 3 bases at J, with 16 bases between the two ends. Per germline, CDR1 SNHLY and CDR2 FYNNEI. The CDR3 is made up of 16 amino acids. CDR3 DNA sequence: TGTGCCAGCACCCCGTTGTTGGGGGGTGGGGCCAACGTCCTGACTTTC. Its translation: CASTPLLGGGANVLTF. The full variable domain, its missing parts supplied by reference TRBV2 and TRBJ2-6, is EPEVTQTPSHQVTQMGQEVILRCVPISNHLYFYWYRQILGQKVEFLVSFYNNEISEKSEIFDDQFSVERPDGSNFTLKIRSTKLEDSAMYFCASTPLLGGGANVLTFGAGSRLTVL.

CDR3 bases: TGTGCCAGCAGTTCAAGCGGGGGCTACACTGAAGCTTTCTTT. Residues: CASSSSGGYTEAFF. The V call is TRBV6-1, the J call TRBJ1-1; a weak D match, TRBD1 (6 bases). There are 14 residues in the CDR3. CDR1 is MNHNS and CDR2 is SASEGT in the germline V gene. Trimming cost V 5 bases and J 3 bases, with 13 bases left between them.

The chain recombines TRBV19 with TRBJ2-2; TRBD2 matches at 14 bases. Germline trimming cut 5 bases from V and 8 bases from J; bases unmatched to any gene: 7. Germline CDR1 LNHDA, CDR2 SQIVND (reference sequence). The CDR3 covers 16 residues. In DNA form, the CDR3 reads TGTGCCAGTAGTCGACTAGCGGGAGGGCCAGAAGGGGAGCTGTTTTTT. This translates into CASSRLAGGPEGELFF.

This clone was recorded a few times. The chain has TRBV7-2 and TRBJ1-3; D gene uncertain. Trimming pared 3 bases from V and 4 bases from J, leaving 13 bases between. The germline CDR1 and CDR2 sequences are SGHTA and FQGNSA. CDR3 size: 15 residues. Written as DNA, the CDR3 is TGTGCCAGCAGCTTGGGCGGCTCCGCAGGAAACACCATATATTTT. It is translated as CASSLGGSAGNTIYF. The whole variable domain, filled in from reference TRBV7-2 and TRBJ1-3, reads GAGVSQSPSNKVTEKGKDVELRCDPISGHTALYWYRQSLGQGLEFLIYFQGNSAPDKSGLPSDRFSAERTGGSVSTLTIQRTQQEDSAVYLCASSLGGSAGNTIYFGEGSWLTVV.

The rearrangement links TRBV5-1 to TRBJ2-7; the D gene is possibly TRBD1 (5 bases). V was pared by 0 bases and J by 3 bases, with 7 bases between. The V gene's germline CDR1 is SGHRS and CDR2 YFSETQ. CDR3 length equals 13 residues. The CDR3 DNA reads as TGCGCCAGCAGCTTGGAGGGGTACTACGAGCAGTACTTC. Translated, it gives CASSLEGYYEQYF.

The rearrangement uses TRBV9 and TRBJ2-5; the D call may be TRBD1 or TRBD2 (5 bases each). Germline CDR1 SGDLS, CDR2 YYNGEE. This CDR3 spans 15 amino acids. The germline V and J ends were trimmed by 4 bases and 1 base, with 14 bases remaining between them. The CDR3 reads CASSPPGAGQETQYF. CDR3 DNA sequence: TGTGCCAGCAGCCCTCCCGGGGCAGGCCAAGAGACCCAGTACTTC.

The chain links TRBV2 to TRBJ1-2; the D is unclear. The germline V gene encodes CDR1 SNHLY and CDR2 FYNNEI. Trimming cost V 8 bases and J 4 bases, with 8 bases left between them. CDR3 length: 11 amino acids. CDR3 in amino acids: CASGWSYGYTF. The CDR3 DNA reads as TGTGCCAGCGGGTGGAGCTATGGCTACACCTTC.

V is TRBV6-1 and J is TRBJ2-7, with D perhaps matching TRBD2 (6 bases). CDR3 length: 14 residues. Germline loops: CDR1 MNHNS, CDR2 SASEGT. The V end lost 0 bases, the J end lost 0 bases, and 6 bases lay between the germline ends. The CDR3 DNA follows: TGTGCCAGCAGTGAAGCTAGCGGCTCCTACGAGCAGTACTTC. It is translated as CASSEASGSYEQYF.

This sequence joins TRBV28 and TRBJ2-2, with TRBD1 as a possible D gene (5 bases). V shed 5 bases and J shed 1 base, with 11 bases lying between them. The germline CDR1 and CDR2 sequences are MDHEN and SYDVKM. The CDR3 is made up of 15 amino acids. CDR3 in DNA: TGTGCCAGCAGTATCCGACAGATGAACACCGGGGAGCTGTTTTTT. Protein: CASSIRQMNTGELFF.

The rearrangement joins TRBV2 to TRBJ2-1, with TRBD1 as a possible D gene (5 bases). The CDR3 has 15 amino acids. CDR1 and CDR2 (germline): SNHLY, FYNNEI. V lost 4 bases, J lost 3 bases, and 13 bases lay in between. This CDR3 is CASSVFLGVYNEQFF. As DNA, the CDR3 is TGTGCCAGCAGTGTATTTTTAGGGGTCTACAATGAGCAGTTCTTC.

The J gene is TRBJ1-1, the V gene TRBV30; D might be TRBD1 (6 bases). CDR3 length: 13 amino acids. V lost 1 base and J 10 bases, leaving 16 bases between the germline ends. Germline V gene lookup returns CDR1 GTSNPN and CDR2 SVGIG (reference sequence). This chain's CDR3 is CAWSGQGSTSAFF. Written as DNA, the CDR3 is TGTGCCTGGAGTGGCCAGGGGTCCACGTCAGCTTTCTTT.